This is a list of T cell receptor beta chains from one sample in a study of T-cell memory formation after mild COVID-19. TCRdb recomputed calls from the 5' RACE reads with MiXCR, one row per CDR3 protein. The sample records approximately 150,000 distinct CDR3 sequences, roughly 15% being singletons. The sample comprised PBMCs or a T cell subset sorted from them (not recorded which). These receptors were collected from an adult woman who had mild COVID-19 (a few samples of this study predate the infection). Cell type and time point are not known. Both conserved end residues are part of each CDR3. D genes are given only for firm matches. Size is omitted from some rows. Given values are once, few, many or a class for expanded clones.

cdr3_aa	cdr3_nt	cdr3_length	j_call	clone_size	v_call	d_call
CASSNTGQGNQPQHF	TGTGCCAGCAGCAATACCGGTCAGGGCAATCAGCCCCAGCATTTT	15	TRBJ1-5	.	TRBV7-8	.
CASSLVPGQGGPNNEQFF	TGCGCCAGCAGCTTGGTCCCGGGACAGGGGGGTCCTAACAATGAGCAGTTCTTC	18	TRBJ2-1	many	TRBV5-1	TRBD1
CASGLLPRSYEQYF	TGTGCTAGTGGTTTGCTCCCAAGGAGCTACGAGCAGTACTTC	14	TRBJ2-7	few	TRBV12-5	.
CASSPSLQYTVAFF	TGTGCCAGCAGCCCCTCATTACAGTACACTGTGGCTTTCTTT	14	TRBJ1-1	.	TRBV3-1	.
CAWSVVGIYNEQFF	TGTGCCTGGAGTGTAGTAGGGATCTACAATGAGCAGTTCTTC	14	TRBJ2-1	.	TRBV30	.
CASTYRGPRGEQYF	TGTGCCAGCACCTACAGGGGGCCAAGGGGCGAGCAGTACTTC	14	TRBJ2-7	.	TRBV5-6	TRBD1
CASSPRPMNTEAFF	TGTGCCAGCAGTCCCAGGCCTATGAACACTGAAGCTTTCTTT	14	TRBJ1-1	.	TRBV12-3/TRBV12-4	.
CASSPETGANVLTF	TGTGCCAGCTCACCAGAAACTGGGGCCAACGTCCTGACTTTC	14	TRBJ2-6	few	TRBV18	.
CASSEDRRLYEQYF	TGTGCCAGCAGCGAGGACAGGAGGCTCTACGAGCAGTACTTC	14	TRBJ2-7	.	TRBV11-2	TRBD1
CASSFGAQDTQYF	TGTGCCAGCAGCTTTGGGGCCCAAGATACGCAGTATTTT	13	TRBJ2-3	many	TRBV7-9	.
CASSLRGQAYEQYF	TGTGCCAGCAGCCTAAGAGGACAGGCCTACGAGCAGTACTTC	14	TRBJ2-7	few	TRBV7-8	TRBD1
CASSQTGGETQYF	TGCGCCAGCAGCCAAACAGGGGGAGAGACCCAGTACTTC	13	TRBJ2-5	.	TRBV4-1	TRBD1
CASSEGQGRYTQYF	TGTGCCAGCAGTGAGGGACAGGGAAGATATACGCAGTATTTT	14	TRBJ2-3	few	TRBV2	TRBD1
CASSFSMSGGEQYF	TGCGCCAGCAGCTTCTCAATGTCAGGTGGGGAGCAGTACTTC	14	TRBJ2-7	.	TRBV5-1	.
CASSAVGTASSYEQYF	TGCGCCAGCAGCGCTGTGGGGACGGCTTCTTCCTACGAGCAGTACTTC	16	TRBJ2-7	many	TRBV5-1	.
CASSLDINPAYEQYF	TGTGCCAGCAGCTTAGACATTAACCCTGCCTACGAGCAGTACTTC	15	TRBJ2-7	many	TRBV7-8	.
CASSLGLAVSNGETQYF	TGTGCCAGCAGCTTAGGACTAGCGGTGTCTAACGGAGAGACCCAGTACTTC	17	TRBJ2-5	few	TRBV7-6	TRBD2